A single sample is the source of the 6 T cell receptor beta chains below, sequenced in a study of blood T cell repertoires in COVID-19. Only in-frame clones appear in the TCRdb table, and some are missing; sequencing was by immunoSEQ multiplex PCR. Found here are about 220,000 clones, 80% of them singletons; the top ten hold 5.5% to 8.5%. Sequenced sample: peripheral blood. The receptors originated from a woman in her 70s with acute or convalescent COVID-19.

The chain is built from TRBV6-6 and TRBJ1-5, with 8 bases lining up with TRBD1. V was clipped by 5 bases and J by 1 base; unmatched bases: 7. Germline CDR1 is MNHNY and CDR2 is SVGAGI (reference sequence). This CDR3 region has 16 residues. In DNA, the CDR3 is TGTGCCAGCAGTCCTCAGGGGGCTGGGAGCAATCAGCCCCAGCATTTT. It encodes CASSPQGAGSNQPQHF.

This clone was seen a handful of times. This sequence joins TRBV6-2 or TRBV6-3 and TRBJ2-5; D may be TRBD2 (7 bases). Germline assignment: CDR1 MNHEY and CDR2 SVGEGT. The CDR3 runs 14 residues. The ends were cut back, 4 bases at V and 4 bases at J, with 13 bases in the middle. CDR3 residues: CASSWRGRIETQYF. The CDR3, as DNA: TGTGCCAGCAGTTGGCGGGGGCGAATAGAGACCCAGTACTTC.

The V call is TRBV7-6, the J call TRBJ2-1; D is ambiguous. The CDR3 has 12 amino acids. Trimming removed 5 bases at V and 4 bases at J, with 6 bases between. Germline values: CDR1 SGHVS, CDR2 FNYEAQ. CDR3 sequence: CASSLSYNEQFF. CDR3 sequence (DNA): TGTGCCAGCAGCCTCAGTTACAATGAGCAGTTCTTC.

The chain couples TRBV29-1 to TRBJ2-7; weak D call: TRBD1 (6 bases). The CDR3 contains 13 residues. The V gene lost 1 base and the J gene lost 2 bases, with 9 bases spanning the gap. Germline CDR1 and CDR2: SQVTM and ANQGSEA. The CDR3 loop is CSVEVDSTYEQYF. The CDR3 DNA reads TGCAGCGTTGAAGTGGACAGTACCTACGAGCAGTACTTC.

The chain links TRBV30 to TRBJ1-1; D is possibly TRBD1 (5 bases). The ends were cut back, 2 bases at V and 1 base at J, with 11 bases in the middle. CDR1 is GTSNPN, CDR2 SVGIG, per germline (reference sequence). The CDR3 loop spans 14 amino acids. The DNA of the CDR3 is TGTGCCTGGAGTCCCGGGACTTCGAACACTGAAGCTTTCTTT. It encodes CAWSPGTSNTEAFF.

For the CDR3, the DNA is TGTGCCAGCTCCTCAGGGTACACCATATATTTT. Translated: CASSSGYTIYF. The V gene is TRBV12-3 or TRBV12-4, the J gene TRBJ1-3, with D perhaps matching TRBD1 (5 bases). The CDR3 totals 11 residues. V lost 8 bases to trimming and J lost 8 bases, with 10 bases between them.